These 10 T cell receptor beta chains were all obtained from the same sample, sequenced in a study of shared clonotypes between healthy human individuals. Only CD45RO-negative cells positively selected for CCR7 counted as naive CD8 cells, so terminally differentiated effector memory CD45RA+ cells were excluded. Profiling relied on immunoSEQ multiplex PCR, and the TCRdb table lists in-frame clones only, not all of them. The sample includes about 820,000 clones, 80% to 95% of them seen just once. Sequencing was done on a sample of naive CD8+ T cells sorted from blood. Receptors were obtained from a young man in good health.

V gene TRBV4-3 combines with J gene TRBJ2-7; D may be TRBD2 (6 bases). This CDR3 region has 17 residues. V was pared by 0 bases and J by 6 bases, with 21 bases between. Germline lookup yields CDR1 LGHNA and CDR2 YSLEER. CDR3 sequence (DNA): TGCGCCAGCAGCCAAGAAGGGTTTGGGCGGGGAAGGGTCGAGCAGTACTTC. Its protein is CASSQEGFGRGRVEQYF.

The V and J genes are TRBV13 and TRBJ2-7; 9 bases match TRBD1. CDR1 and CDR2 (germline): PRHDT, FYEKMQ (reference sequence). V lost 5 bases and J lost 3; bases outside the gene matches: 5. The CDR3 extends over 14 amino acids. CDR3 in amino acids: CASSPQTGGYEQYF. In DNA, the CDR3 is TGTGCCAGCAGCCCTCAGACAGGGGGCTACGAGCAGTACTTC.

The chain uses TRBV7-8 and TRBJ2-4, with TRBD2 matching 7 bases. The V gene end was trimmed by 1 base and the J gene end by 1 base; junction bases not matched to a gene: 1. The CDR3 is made up of 15 amino acids. The germline CDR1 and CDR2 sequences are SGHVS and FQNEAQ. CDR3 region: CASSLGLAAKNIQYF. The CDR3 nucleotides are TGTGCCAGCAGCTTAGGACTAGCCGCCAAAAACATTCAGTACTTC.

This clone was counted once. The chain recombines TRBV6-6 with TRBJ2-7; possible D gene TRBD1, 5 bases. The CDR3 has 13 residues. V lost 8 bases and J lost 2, with 13 bases in between. Germline CDR1 reads MNHNY; CDR2 reads SVGAGI (reference sequence). CDR3 DNA: TGTGCCAGCGGGGCAGGGAAAACCTACGAGCAGTACTTC. Translating it yields CASGAGKTYEQYF.

The chain has TRBV7-6 and TRBJ1-2; 9 positions agree with TRBD1. CDR1 and CDR2 (germline): SGHVS, FNYEAQ. This CDR3 has 18 amino acids. V shed 5 bases, J shed 1 base, and the junction held 14 bases outside the gene matches. The DNA for the CDR3 is TGTGCCAGCAGCGCTCGACCGGGACAGGGCGATAATAACTATGGCTACACCTTC. Amino acids: CASSARPGQGDNNYGYTF.

The genes are TRBV28 and TRBJ2-7; the match to TRBD2 covers 9 bases. V shed 6 bases, J shed 5 bases, and the junction held 8 bases outside the gene matches. CDR1 and CDR2 (germline): MDHEN, SYDVKM. The CDR3 spans 14 residues. CDR3 sequence reads: CASSFSGSRNEQYF. The CDR3 coding sequence is TGTGCCAGCAGCTTTAGCGGGAGTCGGAACGAGCAGTACTTC.

This chain connects TRBV19 to TRBJ2-3; D remains ambiguous. The germline CDR1 and CDR2 sequences are LNHDA and SQIVND (reference sequence). With 1 base removed from V and 5 bases from J, the gap between germline ends came to 7 bases. The CDR3 extends over 13 amino acids. Here the CDR3 DNA reads TGTGCCAGTAGTATAGTCTCGCTAGATACGCAGTATTTT. This encodes CASSIVSLDTQYF.

The chain employs TRBV28 and TRBJ2-7; D could derive from TRBD1 or TRBD2 (5 bases each). This CDR3 has 16 amino acids. Germline assignment: CDR1 MDHEN and CDR2 SYDVKM. V was clipped by 3 bases and J by 3 bases, with 18 bases between them. The CDR3 loop reads CASSFPSRGSLYEQYF. In nucleotides, the CDR3 is TGTGCCAGCAGTTTCCCATCGAGGGGCTCACTCTACGAGCAGTACTTC.

The chain joins TRBV5-4 to TRBJ2-7; 11 bases match TRBD1. The CDR3 covers 14 residues. Germline V CDR1 and CDR2: SGHNT, YYREEE (reference sequence). Trimming removed 4 bases from V and 6 bases from J; junction bases left unmatched: 6. The CDR3 coding sequence is TGTGCCAGCAGCGGCGGGACAGGGGGAAGCGAGCAGTACTTC. Amino acid sequence: CASSGGTGGSEQYF.

The rearrangement joins TRBV27 to TRBJ2-1; TRBD2 aligns across 13 bases. Trimming took 6 bases from V and 2 from J; bases not matched to a gene: 1. CDR1 is MNHEY, CDR2 SMNVEV, per germline (reference sequence). This CDR3 region has 15 residues. CDR3 protein: CASRGLAGAYNEQFF. The CDR3 coding sequence is TGTGCCAGCAGAGGACTAGCGGGAGCCTACAATGAGCAGTTCTTC.